This TCR beta chain was retrieved from a study of T cells in Graves' hyperthyroidism and ophthalmopathy. This clonotype was counted many times. The CDR3 length is 17 residues. V shed 0 bases, J shed 1 base, and the junction held 7 bases outside the gene matches. Germline V gene data show CDR1 as DFQATT and CDR2 as SNEGSKA (reference sequence). Newly diagnosed patients aged 18 to 65 had hyperthyroidism of under 2 months' duration. Using more than 8 ml of fresh peripheral blood, PBMCs were prepared. Amplification yielded TCR beta CDR3 regions, with RNA transcripts as the source. The HTBI primer set served for first-round RT-PCR of the TCR CDR3. TCRdb re-derived calls from the multiplex PCR reads in MiXCR, one entry per CDR3 protein. The sample has approximately 360,000 distinct CDR3 sequences; approximately 14% are singletons.

The V and J genes are TRBV20-1 and TRBJ2-2; 8 nucleotides match TRBD2. This TCR derives from a woman between 18 and 29 years old with Graves' hyperthyroidism that later progressed to Graves' ophthalmopathy. Sequenced material: blood. CDR3 nucleotide sequence: TGCAGTGCTAGAGACAATGAGGGGACTAGGAACACCGGGGAGCTGTTTTTT. This sequence encodes CSARDNEGTRNTGELFF.